This T cell receptor beta chain was retrieved from a study of blood T cell repertoires in COVID-19. Overall study: Nucleic acid was either cDNA or gDNA, and it came from T cells, B-cell-depleted T cells, or PBMCs.

Sequencing used immunoSEQ multiplex PCR; TCRdb keeps in-frame clones, though not all of them. The sample holds about 140,000 clones, about 80% seen once. All enrollees were roughly 18 to 95 years old and from fewer than 25 US areas. Each participant's cohort was designated according to participant-reported clinical history. Specimen: PBMCs or T cells enriched from blood (not recorded which). This receptor was taken from a woman aged 45-65 years who had recovered from COVID-19.

The CDR3 DNA reads as TGCGCCAGCAGCGTTGGGACAGGGTGGGACAATGAGCAGTTCTTC. As protein: CASSVGTGWDNEQFF. V usage is TRBV5-1 and J usage is TRBJ2-1; TRBD1 matches 9 bases. Per germline, CDR1 SGHRS and CDR2 YFSETQ. This CDR3 is 15 amino acids long. Trimming cost V 4 bases and J 5 bases; bases outside gene matches: 7.